This T cell receptor beta chain was retrieved from a study of blood T cell repertoires in COVID-19. Study context: Samples representing acute and convalescent COVID-19 were sourced from the United States, Italy and Spain. PBMCs, B-cell-depleted T cells, or T cells were the source of the cDNA or gDNA that made up the material.

Trimming cost V 5 bases and J 3 bases, with 13 bases left between them. The CDR3 runs 15 residues. CDR1 and CDR2 (germline): SGHVS, FNYEAQ. Per the original data handling: Amplified reference gene primers provided the basis for estimating nucleated cell counts. Produced via immunoSEQ multiplex PCR; TCRdb's table is partial and in-frame only. From that table come the V and J calls and clone size; the DNA was used to work out D and trimming. The sample shows tens of thousands of clones, around 85% of them seen only once. The specimen was peripheral blood. The chain has TRBV7-6 and TRBJ1-4, with D possibly matching TRBD1 (5 bases). The receptor was isolated from a human donor in a cohort sampled during active COVID-19. The CDR3 DNA is TGTGCCAGCAGCCTGATGGGGGGGGCTAATGAAAAACTGTTTTTT. Encoded protein: CASSLMGGANEKLFF.